Many counts were recorded for the clone carrying this T cell receptor beta chain. Its matching antigen is unknown. This entry comes from a study of identical twins. Findings and limits, study-wide: The study found that models underestimated out-of-frame TCR alpha sharing in monozygotic twins. Fewer insertions characterized abundant cord blood beta clonotypes, whereas memory repertoires showed none. In drawing conclusions, the study used cross-sectional statistical analysis and did not follow the same donors. The authors noted that invariant MAIT and iNKT cells could partly confound zero-insertion analyses.

Germline trimming cut 5 bases from V and 6 bases from J; bases unmatched to any gene: 14. In germline, CDR1 is SGHNT, CDR2 YENEEA. The CDR3 extends over 17 amino acids. TCRdb re-derived calls from the 5' RACE reads in MiXCR, one entry per CDR3 protein. There are some 500,000 distinct CDR3 sequences in the sample; 9.5% to 10% occur only once, and roughly 3% lies in the top ten. The same specimen was also included in a second study, on yellow fever vaccine responses in identical twins.

Sequencing was performed on PBMCs. The clonotype originates from a woman under 30 in good health. V is TRBV11-3 and J is TRBJ2-1, with 9 bases aligning to TRBD1. The CDR3 here is CASSPDSGTGIGNEQFF. CDR3 coding DNA: TGTGCCAGCAGCCCCGACTCCGGGACAGGGATTGGCAATGAGCAGTTCTTC.